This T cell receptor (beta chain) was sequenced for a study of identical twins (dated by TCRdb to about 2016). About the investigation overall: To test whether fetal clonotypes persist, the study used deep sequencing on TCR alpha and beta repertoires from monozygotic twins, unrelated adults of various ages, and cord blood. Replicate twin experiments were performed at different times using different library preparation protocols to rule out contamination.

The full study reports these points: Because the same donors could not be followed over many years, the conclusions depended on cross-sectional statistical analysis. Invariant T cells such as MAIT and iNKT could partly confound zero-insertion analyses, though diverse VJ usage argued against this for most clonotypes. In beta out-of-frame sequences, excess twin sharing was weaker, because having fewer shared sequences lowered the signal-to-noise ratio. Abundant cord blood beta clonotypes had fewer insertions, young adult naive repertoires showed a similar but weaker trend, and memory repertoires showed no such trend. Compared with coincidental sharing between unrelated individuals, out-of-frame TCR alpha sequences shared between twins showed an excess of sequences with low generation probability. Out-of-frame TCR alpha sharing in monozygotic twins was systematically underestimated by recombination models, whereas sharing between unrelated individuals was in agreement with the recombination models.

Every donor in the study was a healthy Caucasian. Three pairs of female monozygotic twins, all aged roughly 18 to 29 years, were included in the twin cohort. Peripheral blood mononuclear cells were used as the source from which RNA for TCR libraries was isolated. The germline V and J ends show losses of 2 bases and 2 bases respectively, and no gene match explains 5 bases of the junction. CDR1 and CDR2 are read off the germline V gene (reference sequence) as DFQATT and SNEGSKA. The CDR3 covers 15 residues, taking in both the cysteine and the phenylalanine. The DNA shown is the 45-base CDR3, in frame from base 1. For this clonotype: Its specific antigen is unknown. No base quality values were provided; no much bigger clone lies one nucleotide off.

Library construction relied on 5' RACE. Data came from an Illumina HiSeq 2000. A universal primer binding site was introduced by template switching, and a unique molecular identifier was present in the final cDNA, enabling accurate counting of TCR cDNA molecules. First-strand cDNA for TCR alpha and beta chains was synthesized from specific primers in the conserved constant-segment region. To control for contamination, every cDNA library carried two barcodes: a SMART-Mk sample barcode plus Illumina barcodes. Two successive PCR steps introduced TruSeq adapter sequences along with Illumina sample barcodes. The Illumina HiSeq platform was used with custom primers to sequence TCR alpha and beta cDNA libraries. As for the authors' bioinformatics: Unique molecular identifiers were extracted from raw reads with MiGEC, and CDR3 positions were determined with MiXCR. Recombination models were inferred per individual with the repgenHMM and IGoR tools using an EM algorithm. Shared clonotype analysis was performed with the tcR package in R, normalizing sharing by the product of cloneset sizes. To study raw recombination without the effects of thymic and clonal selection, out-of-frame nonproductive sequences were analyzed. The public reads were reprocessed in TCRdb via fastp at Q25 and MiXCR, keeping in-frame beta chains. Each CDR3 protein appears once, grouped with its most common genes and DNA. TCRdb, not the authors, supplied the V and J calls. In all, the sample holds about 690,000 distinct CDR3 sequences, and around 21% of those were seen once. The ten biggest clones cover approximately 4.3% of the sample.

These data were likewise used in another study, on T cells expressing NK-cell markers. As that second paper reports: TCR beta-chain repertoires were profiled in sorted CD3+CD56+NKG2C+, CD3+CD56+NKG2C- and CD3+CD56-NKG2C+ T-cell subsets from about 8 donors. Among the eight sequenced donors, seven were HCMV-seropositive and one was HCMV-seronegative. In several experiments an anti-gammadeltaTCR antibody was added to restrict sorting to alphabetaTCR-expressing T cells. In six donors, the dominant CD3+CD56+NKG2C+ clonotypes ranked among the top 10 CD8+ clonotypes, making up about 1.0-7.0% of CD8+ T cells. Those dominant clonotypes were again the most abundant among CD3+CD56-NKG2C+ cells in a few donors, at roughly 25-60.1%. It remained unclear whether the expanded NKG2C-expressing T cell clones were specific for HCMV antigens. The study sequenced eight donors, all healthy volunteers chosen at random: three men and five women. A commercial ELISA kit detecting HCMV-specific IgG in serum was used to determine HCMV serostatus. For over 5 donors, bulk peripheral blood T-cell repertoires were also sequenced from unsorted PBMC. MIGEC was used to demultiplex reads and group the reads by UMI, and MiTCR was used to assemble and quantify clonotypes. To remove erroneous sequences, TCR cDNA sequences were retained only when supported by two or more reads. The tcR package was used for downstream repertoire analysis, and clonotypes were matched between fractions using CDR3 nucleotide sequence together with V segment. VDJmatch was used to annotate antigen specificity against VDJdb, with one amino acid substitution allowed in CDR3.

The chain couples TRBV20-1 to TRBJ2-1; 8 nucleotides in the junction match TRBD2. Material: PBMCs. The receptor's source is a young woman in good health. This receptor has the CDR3 CSARRLARTYNEQFF. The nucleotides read TGCAGTGCTAGACGACTAGCGCGAACCTACAATGAGCAGTTCTTC.